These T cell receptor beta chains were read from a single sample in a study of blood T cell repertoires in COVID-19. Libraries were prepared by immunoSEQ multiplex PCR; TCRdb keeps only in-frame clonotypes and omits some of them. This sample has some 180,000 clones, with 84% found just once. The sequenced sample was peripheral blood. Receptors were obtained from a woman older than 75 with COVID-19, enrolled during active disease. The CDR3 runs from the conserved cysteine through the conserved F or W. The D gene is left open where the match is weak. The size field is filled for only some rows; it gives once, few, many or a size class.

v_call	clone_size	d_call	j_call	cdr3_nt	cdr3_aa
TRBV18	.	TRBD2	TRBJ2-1	TGTGCCAGCTCACCAGTTGGCCGCGGGAGACCTTCCACCTACAATGAGCAGTTCTTC	CASSPVGRGRPSTYNEQFF
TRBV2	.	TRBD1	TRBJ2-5	TGTGCCATTGGGACAGCCCAAGAGACCCAGTACTTC	CAIGTAQETQYF
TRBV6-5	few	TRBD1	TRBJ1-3	TGTGCCAGCAGCGAGGGACAGATTGGAAACACCATATATTTT	CASSEGQIGNTIYF
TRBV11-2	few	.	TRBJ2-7	TGTGCCAGCAGCTTAGAGCGGGGAACCTTAGAGCAGTACTTC	CASSLERGTLEQYF
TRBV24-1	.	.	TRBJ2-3	TGTGCCACCAGTGACCGGGGACATGCGTGGTCAGATACGCAGTATTTT	CATSDRGHAWSDTQYF
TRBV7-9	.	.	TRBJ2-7	TGTGCCAGCAGCTCCTCAGGCTACGAGCAGTACTTC	CASSSSGYEQYF
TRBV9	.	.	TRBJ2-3	TGTGCCAGCAGCAGCGGTGCCGGGGATACGCAGTATTTT	CASSSGAGDTQYF
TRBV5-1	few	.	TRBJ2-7	TGCGCCAGCAGCTTGGGGTCAGCCTACGAGCAGTACTTC	CASSLGSAYEQYF
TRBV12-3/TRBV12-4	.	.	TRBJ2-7	TGTGCCAGCAGGGGTGACGGGGCCTACGAGCAGTACTTC	CASRGDGAYEQYF
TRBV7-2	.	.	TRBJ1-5	TGTGCCAGCAGCTTACGCCATCCAGACGCCTACTATAGCAATCAGCCCCAGCATTTT	CASSLRHPDAYYSNQPQHF
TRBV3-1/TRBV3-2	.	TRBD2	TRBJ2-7	TGTGCCAGCAGCCAAAGCGGGGGGCGCCCCTACGAGCAGTACTTC	CASSQSGGRPYEQYF
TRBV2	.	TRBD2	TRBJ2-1	TGTGCCAGCAGTTCCCCGGGACTAGCGGGAGAGGGGAGATCCTACAATGAGCAGTTCTTC	CASSSPGLAGEGRSYNEQFF